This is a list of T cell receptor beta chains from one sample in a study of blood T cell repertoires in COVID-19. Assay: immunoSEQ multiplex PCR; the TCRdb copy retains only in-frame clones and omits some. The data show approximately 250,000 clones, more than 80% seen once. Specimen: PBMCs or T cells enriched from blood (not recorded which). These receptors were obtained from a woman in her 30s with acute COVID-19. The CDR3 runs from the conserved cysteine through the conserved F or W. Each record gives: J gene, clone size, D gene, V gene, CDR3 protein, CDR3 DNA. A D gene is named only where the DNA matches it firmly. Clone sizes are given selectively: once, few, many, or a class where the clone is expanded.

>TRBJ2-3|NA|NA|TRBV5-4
CASSSTGSTDTQYF
TGTGCCAGCAGCTCAACAGGGTCGACAGATACGCAGTATTTT
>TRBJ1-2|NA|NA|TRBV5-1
CASSLAERAGGYTF
TGCGCCAGCAGCTTGGCCGAAAGGGCAGGGGGCTACACCTTC
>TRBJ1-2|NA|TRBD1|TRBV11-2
CASSTPQGAAYTF
TGTGCCAGCAGCACCCCACAGGGGGCCGCCTACACCTTC
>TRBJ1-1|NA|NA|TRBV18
CASSTTGDTEAFF
TGTGCCAGCTCAACCACGGGGGACACTGAAGCTTTCTTT
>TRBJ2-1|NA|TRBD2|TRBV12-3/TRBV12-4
CASSRTSDEQFF
TGTGCCAGCAGTCGGACTAGCGATGAGCAGTTCTTC
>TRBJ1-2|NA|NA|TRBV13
CASSLPAGLGYYTF
TGTGCCAGCAGCCTGCCCGCGGGGCTTGGCTACTACACCTTC
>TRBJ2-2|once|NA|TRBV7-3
CASSLMNTGELFF
TGTGCCAGCAGCCTTATGAACACCGGGGAGCTGTTTTTT
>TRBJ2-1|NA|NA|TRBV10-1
CASAPSVYNEQFF
TGCGCCAGTGCCCCCAGCGTCTACAATGAGCAGTTCTTC
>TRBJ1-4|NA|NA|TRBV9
CASSAEGREGPNEKLFF
TGTGCCAGCAGCGCAGAGGGCAGGGAGGGACCCAATGAAAAACTGTTTTTT
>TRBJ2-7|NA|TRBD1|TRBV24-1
CATATGSGDEQYF
TGTGCCACCGCGACAGGGTCCGGGGACGAGCAGTACTTC
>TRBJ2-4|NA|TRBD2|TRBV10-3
CAISAVISGNQNIQYF
TGTGCCATCAGTGCGGTGATTAGCGGGAATCAAAACATTCAGTACTTC
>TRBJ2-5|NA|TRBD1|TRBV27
CASSRRDSQETQYF
TGTGCCAGCAGTCGAAGGGACAGTCAAGAGACCCAGTACTTC
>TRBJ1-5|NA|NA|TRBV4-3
CASSQDRGQPQHF
TGCGCCAGCAGCCAAGATAGGGGGCAGCCCCAGCATTTT
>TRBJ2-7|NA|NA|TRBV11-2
CASSLDPGSGLLYEQYF
TGTGCCAGCAGCTTAGATCCCGGTAGCGGCCTATTATACGAGCAGTACTTC
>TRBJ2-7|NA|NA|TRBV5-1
CASSLEDSPYEQYF
TGCGCCAGCAGCTTGGAGGACAGTCCCTACGAGCAGTACTTC
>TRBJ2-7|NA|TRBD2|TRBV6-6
CASSSSSGMEEQYF
TGTGCCAGCAGTTCCTCTAGCGGGATGGAAGAGCAGTACTTC
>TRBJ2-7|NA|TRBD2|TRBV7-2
CASSLGTSGRAAYEQYF
TGTGCCAGCAGCTTAGGGACTAGCGGGAGGGCCGCCTACGAGCAGTACTTC
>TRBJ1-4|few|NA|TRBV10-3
CAIGSGATNEKLFF
TGTGCCATCGGATCGGGTGCGACTAATGAAAAACTGTTTTTT
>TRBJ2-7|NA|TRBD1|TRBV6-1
CASSEVDRVTYEQYF
TGTGCCAGCAGTGAAGTCGACAGGGTGACCTACGAGCAGTACTTC
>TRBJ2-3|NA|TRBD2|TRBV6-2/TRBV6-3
CASSPGLAGTDTQYF
TGTGCCAGCAGTCCGGGACTAGCGGGCACAGATACGCAGTATTTT
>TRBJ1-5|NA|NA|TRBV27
CASSLKGGSQPQHF
TGTGCCAGCAGTTTAAAGGGGGGGAGTCAGCCCCAGCATTTT
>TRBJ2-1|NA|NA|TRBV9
CASSAPLGPPYNEQFF
TGTGCCAGCAGCGCTCCTCTAGGCCCCCCCTACAATGAGCAGTTCTTC
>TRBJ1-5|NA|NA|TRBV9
CASSAAGAGQPQHF
TGTGCCAGCAGCGCCGCAGGGGCTGGTCAGCCCCAGCATTTT
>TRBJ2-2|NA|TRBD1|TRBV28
CASSTGQGAGELFF
TGTGCCAGCAGTACGGGACAGGGGGCAGGGGAGCTGTTTTTT
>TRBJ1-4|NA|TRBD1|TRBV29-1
CSVQTGTGHGEKLFF
TGCAGCGTCCAGACCGGGACAGGCCACGGGGAAAAACTGTTTTTT
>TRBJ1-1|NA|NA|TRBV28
CASSAWGGRNTEAFF
TGTGCCAGCAGTGCGTGGGGCGGACGGAACACTGAAGCTTTCTTT
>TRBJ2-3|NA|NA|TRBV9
CASSVVPSSTDTQYF
TGTGCCAGCAGCGTAGTTCCTTCTAGCACAGATACGCAGTATTTT
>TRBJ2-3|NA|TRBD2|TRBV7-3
CASSALLAGVKDTQYF
TGTGCCAGCAGCGCCCTACTAGCGGGAGTTAAAGATACGCAGTATTTT
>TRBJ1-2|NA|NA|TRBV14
CASSQVYSYGYTF
TGTGCCAGCAGCCAAGTATACAGCTATGGCTACACCTTC
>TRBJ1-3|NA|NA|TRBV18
CASSPGPTSSSGNTIYF
TGTGCCAGCTCACCGGGGCCCACAAGTAGCTCTGGAAACACCATATATTTT
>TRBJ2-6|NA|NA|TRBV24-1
CATESRNSLFSGANVLTF
TGTGCCACCGAAAGCCGGAACAGTCTTTTCTCTGGGGCCAACGTCCTGACTTTC
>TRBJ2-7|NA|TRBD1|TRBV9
CASSVVPGQGGHEQYF
TGTGCCAGCAGCGTAGTTCCGGGACAGGGAGGACACGAGCAGTACTTC
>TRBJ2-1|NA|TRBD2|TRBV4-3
CASSQTLGLADRSYNEQFF
TGCGCCAGCAGCCAAACCCTGGGACTAGCGGATCGCTCCTACAATGAGCAGTTCTTC
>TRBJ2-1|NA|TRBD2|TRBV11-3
CASSRQRDRYNEQFF
TGTGCCAGCAGCCGGCAGCGGGACCGATACAATGAGCAGTTCTTC
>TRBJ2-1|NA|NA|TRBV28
CASSTGLALGEQFF
TGTGCCAGCAGCACGGGACTGGCCCTGGGGGAGCAGTTCTTC
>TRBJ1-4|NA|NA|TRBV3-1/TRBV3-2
CASSQNIRQPNNEKLFF
TGTGCCAGCAGCCAAAACATAAGACAGCCGAATAATGAAAAACTGTTTTTT
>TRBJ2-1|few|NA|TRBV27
CASSLMGSRNEQFF
TGTGCCAGCAGTTTAATGGGGAGCAGGAATGAGCAGTTCTTC
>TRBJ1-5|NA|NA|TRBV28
CASSLSVEVEPQHF
TGTGCCAGCAGTTTATCGGTGGAGGTGGAGCCCCAGCATTTT
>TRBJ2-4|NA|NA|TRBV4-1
CASSQETIVQTKNIQYF
TGCGCCAGCAGCCAAGAGACAATAGTCCAGACCAAAAACATTCAGTACTTC
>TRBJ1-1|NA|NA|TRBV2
CASSDPRGHTEAFF
TGTGCCAGCAGTGATCCCAGGGGCCACACTGAAGCTTTCTTT
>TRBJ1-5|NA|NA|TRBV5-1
CASSSGILNQPQHF
TGCGCCAGCAGCTCGGGGATACTAAATCAGCCCCAGCATTTT
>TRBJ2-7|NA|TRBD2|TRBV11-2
CASSLGRDYTYEQYF
TGTGCCAGCAGCTTAGGACGGGACTATACCTACGAGCAGTACTTC
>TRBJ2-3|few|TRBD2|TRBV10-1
CASSPTGGSTDTQYF
TGCGCCAGCAGTCCAACGGGGGGGAGCACAGATACGCAGTATTTT
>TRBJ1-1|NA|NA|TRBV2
CASSPTDIWTEAFF
TGTGCCAGCAGCCCCACGGACATTTGGACTGAAGCTTTCTTT
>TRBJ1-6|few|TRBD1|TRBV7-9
CASSLGQGVRNSPLHF
TGTGCCAGCAGCTTAGGGCAGGGGGTGAGGAATTCACCCCTCCACTTT
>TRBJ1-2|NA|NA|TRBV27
CASSSEGGYGYTF
TGTGCCAGCAGTTCCGAGGGTGGCTATGGCTACACCTTC
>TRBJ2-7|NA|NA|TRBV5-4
CASSLNPSDYEQYF
TGTGCCAGCAGCTTGAATCCTAGCGATTACGAGCAGTACTTC
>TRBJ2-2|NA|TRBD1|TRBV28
CASSSPGQGDTGELFF
TGTGCCAGCAGTTCGCCGGGACAGGGTGACACCGGGGAGCTGTTTTTT